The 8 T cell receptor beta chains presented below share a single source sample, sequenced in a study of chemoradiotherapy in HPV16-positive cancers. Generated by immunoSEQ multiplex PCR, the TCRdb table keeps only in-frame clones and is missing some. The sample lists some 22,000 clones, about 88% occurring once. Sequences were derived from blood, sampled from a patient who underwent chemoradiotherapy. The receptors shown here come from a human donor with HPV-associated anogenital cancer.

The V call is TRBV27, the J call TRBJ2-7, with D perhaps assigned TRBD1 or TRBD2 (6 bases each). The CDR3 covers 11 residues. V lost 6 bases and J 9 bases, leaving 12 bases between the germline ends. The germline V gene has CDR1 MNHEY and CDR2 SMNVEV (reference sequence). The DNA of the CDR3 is TGTGCCAGCAGGGGGGGCACGATGCAGTACTTC. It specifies CASRGGTMQYF.

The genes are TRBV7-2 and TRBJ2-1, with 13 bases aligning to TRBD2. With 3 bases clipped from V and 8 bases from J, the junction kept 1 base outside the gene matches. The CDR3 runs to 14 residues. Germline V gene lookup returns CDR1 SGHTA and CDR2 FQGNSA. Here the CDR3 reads CASSLTSGGYEQFF. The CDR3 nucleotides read TGTGCCAGCAGCTTGACTAGCGGGGGGTATGAGCAGTTCTTC. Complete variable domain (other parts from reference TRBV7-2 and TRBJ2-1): GAGVSQSPSNKVTEKGKDVELRCDPISGHTALYWYRQSLGQGLEFLIYFQGNSAPDKSGLPSDRFSAERTGGSVSTLTIQRTQQEDSAVYLCASSLTSGGYEQFFGPGTRLTVL.

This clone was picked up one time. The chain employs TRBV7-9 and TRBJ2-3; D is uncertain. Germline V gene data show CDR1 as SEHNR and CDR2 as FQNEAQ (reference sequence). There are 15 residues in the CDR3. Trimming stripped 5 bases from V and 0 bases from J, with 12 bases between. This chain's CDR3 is CASSRPTSSTDTQYF. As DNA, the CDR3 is TGTGCCAGCAGCCGGCCCACATCTAGCACAGATACGCAGTATTTT.

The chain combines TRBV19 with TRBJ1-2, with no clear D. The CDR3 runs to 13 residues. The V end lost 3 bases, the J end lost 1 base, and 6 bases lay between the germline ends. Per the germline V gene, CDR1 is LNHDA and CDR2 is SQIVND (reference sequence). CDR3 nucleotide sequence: TGTGCCAGTAGTATGGGAAGTAACTATGGCTACACCTTC. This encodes CASSMGSNYGYTF.

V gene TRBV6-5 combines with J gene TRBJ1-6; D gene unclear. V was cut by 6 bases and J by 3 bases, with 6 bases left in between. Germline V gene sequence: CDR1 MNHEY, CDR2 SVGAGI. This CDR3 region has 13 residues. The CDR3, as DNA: TGTGCCAGCAGGGTCGACTATAATTCACCCCTCCACTTT. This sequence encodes CASRVDYNSPLHF.

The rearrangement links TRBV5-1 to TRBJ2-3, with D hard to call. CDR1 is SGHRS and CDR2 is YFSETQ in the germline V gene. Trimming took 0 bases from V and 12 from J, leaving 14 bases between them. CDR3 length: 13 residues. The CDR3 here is CASSLGSEPKQYF. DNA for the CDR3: TGCGCCAGCAGCTTGGGCTCAGAGCCTAAACAGTATTTT.

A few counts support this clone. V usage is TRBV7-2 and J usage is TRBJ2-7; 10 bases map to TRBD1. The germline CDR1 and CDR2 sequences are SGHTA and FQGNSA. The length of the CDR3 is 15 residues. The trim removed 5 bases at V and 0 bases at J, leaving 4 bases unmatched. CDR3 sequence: CASSPRTGGSYEQYF. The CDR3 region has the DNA TGTGCCAGCAGCCCACGGACAGGGGGCTCCTACGAGCAGTACTTC.

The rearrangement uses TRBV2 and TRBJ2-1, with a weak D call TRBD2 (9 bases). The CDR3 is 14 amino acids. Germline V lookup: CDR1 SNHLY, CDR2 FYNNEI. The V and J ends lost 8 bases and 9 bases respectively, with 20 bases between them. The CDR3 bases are TGTGCCAGCTCAAGCCTAGCGGGGACAGGTGAGCAGTTCTTC. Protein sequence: CASSSLAGTGEQFF.